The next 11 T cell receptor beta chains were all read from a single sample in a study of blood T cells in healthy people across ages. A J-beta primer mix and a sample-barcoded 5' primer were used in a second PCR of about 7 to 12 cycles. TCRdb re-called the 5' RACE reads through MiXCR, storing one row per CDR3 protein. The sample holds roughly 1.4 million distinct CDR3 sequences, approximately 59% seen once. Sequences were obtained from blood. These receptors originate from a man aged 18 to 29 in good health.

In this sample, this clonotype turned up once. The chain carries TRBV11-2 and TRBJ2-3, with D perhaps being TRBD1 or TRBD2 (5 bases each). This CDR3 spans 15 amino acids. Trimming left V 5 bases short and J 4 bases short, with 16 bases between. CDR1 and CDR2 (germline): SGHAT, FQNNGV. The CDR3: CASSQLGAPSDTQYF. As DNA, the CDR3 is TGTGCCAGCAGCCAACTAGGGGCTCCTTCAGATACGCAGTATTTT.

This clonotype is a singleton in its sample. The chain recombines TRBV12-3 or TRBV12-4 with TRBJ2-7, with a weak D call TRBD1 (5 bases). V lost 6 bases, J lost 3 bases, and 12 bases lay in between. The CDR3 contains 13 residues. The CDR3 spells CASRSDRYYEQYF. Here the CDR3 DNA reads TGTGCCAGCAGATCAGACAGATACTACGAGCAGTACTTC.

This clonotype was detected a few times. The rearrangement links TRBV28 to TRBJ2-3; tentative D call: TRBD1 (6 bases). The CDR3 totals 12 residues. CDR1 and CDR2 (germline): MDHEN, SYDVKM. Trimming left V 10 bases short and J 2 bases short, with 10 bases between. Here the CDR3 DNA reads TGTGCCACGGACAGCCACACAGATACGCAGTATTTT. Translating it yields CATDSHTDTQYF.

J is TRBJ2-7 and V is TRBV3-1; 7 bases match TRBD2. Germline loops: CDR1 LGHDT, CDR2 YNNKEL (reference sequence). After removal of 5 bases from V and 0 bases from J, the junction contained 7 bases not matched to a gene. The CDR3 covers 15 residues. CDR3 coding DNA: TGTGCCAGCAGCAGAGCCGGGGGGAGCTCCTACGAGCAGTACTTC. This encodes CASSRAGGSSYEQYF.

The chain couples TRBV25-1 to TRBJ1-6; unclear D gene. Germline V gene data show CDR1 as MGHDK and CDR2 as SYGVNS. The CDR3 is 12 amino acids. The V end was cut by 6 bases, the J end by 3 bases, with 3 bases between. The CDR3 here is CASRGYNSPLHF. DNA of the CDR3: TGTGCCAGCAGGGGCTATAATTCACCCCTCCACTTT.

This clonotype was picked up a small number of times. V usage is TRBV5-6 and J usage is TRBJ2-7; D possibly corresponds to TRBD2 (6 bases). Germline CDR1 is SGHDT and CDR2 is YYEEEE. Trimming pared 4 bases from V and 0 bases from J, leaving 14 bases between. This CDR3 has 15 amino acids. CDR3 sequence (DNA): TGTGCCAGCAGCGCAACTAGCTCAAGCTCCTACGAGCAGTACTTC. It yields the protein CASSATSSSSYEQYF.

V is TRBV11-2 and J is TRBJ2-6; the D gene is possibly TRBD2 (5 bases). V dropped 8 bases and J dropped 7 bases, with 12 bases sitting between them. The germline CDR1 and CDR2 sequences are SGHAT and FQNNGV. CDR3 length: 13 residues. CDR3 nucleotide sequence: TGTGCCAGCCTCGGGGATAGTGCCAACGTCCTGACTTTC. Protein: CASLGDSANVLTF.

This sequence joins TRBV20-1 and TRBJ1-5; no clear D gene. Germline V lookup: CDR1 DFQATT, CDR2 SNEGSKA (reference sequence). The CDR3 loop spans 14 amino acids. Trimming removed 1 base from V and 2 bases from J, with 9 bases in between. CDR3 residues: CSARAGLGNQPQHF. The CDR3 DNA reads TGCAGTGCTAGAGCGGGGTTGGGCAATCAGCCCCAGCATTTT.

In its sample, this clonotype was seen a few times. CDR3: CASSLGADNPSTDTQYF. CDR3 coding DNA: TGTGCCAGCAGCTTAGGTGCGGACAACCCTAGCACAGATACGCAGTATTTT. This chain connects TRBV13 to TRBJ2-3; D is possibly TRBD1 (5 bases). This CDR3 contains 17 residues. Germline CDR1 PRHDT, CDR2 FYEKMQ (reference sequence). V dropped 0 bases and J dropped 0 bases, with 13 bases sitting between them.

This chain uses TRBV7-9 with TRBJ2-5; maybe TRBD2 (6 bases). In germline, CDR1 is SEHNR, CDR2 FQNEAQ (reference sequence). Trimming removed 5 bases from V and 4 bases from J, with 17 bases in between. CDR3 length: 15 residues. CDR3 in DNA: TGTGCCAGCAGCATTATCGTGCGGGGAACAGAGACCCAGTACTTC. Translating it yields CASSIIVRGTETQYF.

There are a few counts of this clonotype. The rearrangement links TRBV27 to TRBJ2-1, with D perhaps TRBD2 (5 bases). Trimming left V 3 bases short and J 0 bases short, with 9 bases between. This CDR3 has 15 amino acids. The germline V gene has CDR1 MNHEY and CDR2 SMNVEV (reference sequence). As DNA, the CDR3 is TGTGCCAGCAGTTTCGGACTGAGCTCCTACAATGAGCAGTTCTTC. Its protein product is CASSFGLSSYNEQFF.